This entry concerns a single TCR beta chain. No cognate antigen has been identified for it. One base away there is no much larger clone; base qualities are not given. These data come from a study of regulatory T cells in long-lasting Graves disease (dated by TCRdb to the early 2020s). Notes on the research overall: Persistent Graves' disease was defined as persistently positive TSH receptor autoantibodies together with antithyroid drug treatment for over 5 years. Persistent Graves' disease patients were compared with newly diagnosed Graves' disease patients by peripheral blood TCR sequencing and RNA sequencing. The study was conducted in China and was registered as a clinical trial. Persistent Graves' disease patients in the clinical cohort had taken antithyroid drugs for 9.5 to 13 years on average. TCR sequencing covered about 13 persistent and some 20 newly diagnosed Graves' disease patients, approximately 33 samples in total.

Per the publication, the time point label means: persistent/refractory GD, antithyroid drugs over 5 years with positive TRAb. RNA was extracted from PBMCs in TRIzol for both TCR sequencing and RNA sequencing. The diagnosis of Graves' disease followed American Thyroid Association guidelines. The patients came from an endocrinology department in Xi'an, China. Each patient gave roughly 8.4 milliliters of peripheral blood, collected in an EDTA anticoagulant tube. Ficoll Paque Plus density gradient separation was used to isolate PBMCs, and no additional T cell sorting was done. An Agilent 2100 Bioanalyzer and agarose gel were used to check RNA quality, while a NanoDrop 2000 measured RNA concentration. From cysteine to phenylalanine, the CDR3 is 16 amino acids long. The kept DNA is CDR3 alone, 48 bases in frame from the first base. Trimming removed 5 bases from V and 8 bases from J, leaving 24 bases between the germline ends. CDR1 and CDR2 are drawn from the germline V gene: SGHTA, FQGNSA.

The investigation overall reported the following: Only the TCR beta chain was sequenced and analyzed. Persistent Graves' disease patients showed lower TCR Shannon entropy and fewer highly expanded clones than newly diagnosed patients, suggesting clonal expansion. Persistent patients shared more public clonotypes among themselves (roughly 2,700) than newly diagnosed patients did (more than 850). TRBV28, TRBJ1-2 and TRBJ2-5 were preferentially used in persistent disease, while TRBV20-1 and TRBJ2-1 were favored in newly diagnosed disease. The study examined only peripheral blood because the primary lesion, thyroid tissue, could not be accessed. The authors noted that the small sample size was a limitation that may lower accuracy.

The library was built by means of multiplex PCR. Sequencing used an Illumina HiSeq 4000. TCR beta libraries were built with iRepertoire HTBI primers and Arm-PCR amplification of CDR3 regions. Gel purification was performed on PCR products prior to sequencing. The study's processing was this. Gene usage analysis of CDR3 amino acid clonotypes used the approximately 62 TRBV and about 14 TRBJ segments found across samples. Filtered high-quality paired reads were merged into contigs using COPE and FqMerger. BLAST was used to align contigs to IMGT TRBV, TRBD and TRBJ reference genes, with CDR3 defined following IMGT. Any clonotype with a frequency above 0.1% was classified as a highly expanded clone. Shannon entropy was used to measure repertoire diversity, and the Gini coefficient was used to measure V-J evenness. Public clonotypes were defined as clonotypes shared by more than one individual. The public reads were reprocessed in TCRdb via fastp at Q25 and MiXCR, keeping in-frame beta chains. Here each entry gathers all rows of one CDR3 protein and keeps the most common genes and DNA. TCRdb's processing, not the authors' own work, is the source of the V and J calls. The sample table shows over 250,000 distinct CDR3 sequences, and 20% to 25% are seen once. The ten largest make up approximately 53% of the sample.

This receptor was identified in a female donor with Graves disease. The sequence joins TRBV7-2 to TRBJ1-2; possibly the D gene is TRBD1, per 5 matching bases. Specimen: peripheral blood mononuclear cells (PBMCs), collected when the disease was refractory, from a patient treated with antithyroid drugs. The DNA sequence is TGTGCCAGCAGCCGCCCCGGGGGGTCTGGGATGGAAGGCTACACCTTC. It specifies CASSRPGGSGMEGYTF.